This record concerns one T cell receptor beta chain sequence. The method was immunoSEQ multiplex PCR; TCRdb's version includes in-frame clones alone and lacks a portion of them. The sample records roughly 12,000 clones, roughly 84% being singletons. This entry belongs to a study of blood T cell dynamics during melanoma immunotherapy. CDR1 KGHSH and CDR2 LQKENI come from the germline V gene. The CDR3 is made up of 13 amino acids. Trimming left V 6 bases short and J 2 bases short, with 10 bases between. Time point noted: week 3, after first cycle of checkpoint inhibitor. This sequence joins TRBV18 and TRBJ1-1, with D unresolved. This receptor was obtained from a human donor with melanoma. This sample comprised blood, obtained from a patient treated with checkpoint blockade. CDR3 DNA: TGTGCCAGCTCCTCCCTAGAAAACACTGAAGCTTTCTTT. Translation: CASSSLENTEAFF.